Listed below are T cell receptor beta chains from one sample, sequenced in a study of control samples from healthy donors and cancer patients. Measured with immunoSEQ multiplex PCR; TCRdb has only the in-frame clones, and not every one. The data hold around 100,000 clones, with 90% observed a single time. The material sequenced was blood. The receptors here all came from a woman between 18 and 30 years old in good health. Both conserved end residues are part of each CDR3.

>TRBV21-1|TRBJ2-5
CASSNRESGTGIQETQYF
>TRBV7-6|TRBJ1-5
CASSSGTGGSNQPQHF
>TRBV4-1|TRBJ1-4
CASSQSQTTNEKLFF
>TRBV10-3|TRBJ2-1
CAISERGGDSMREQFF
>TRBV29-1|TRBJ1-3
CSVGGQNSGNTIYF
>TRBV11-3|TRBJ2-5
CASSLTWVEGGQETQYF
>TRBV5-1|TRBJ1-6
CASSLAQQGSYNSPLHF
>TRBV5-1|TRBJ1-2
CASSFDRVIEGYTF
>TRBV9|TRBJ1-2
CASSVVGSDNIGYTF
>TRBV28|TRBJ1-2
CASSYDEGTLSNYGYTF
>TRBV27|TRBJ1-2
CASSFLGLGSYGYTF
>TRBV9|TRBJ1-3
CASSVTTGVGNTIYF
>TRBV5-6|TRBJ1-6
CASSFGTGGNSPLHF